This T cell receptor beta chain was found in a study of shared clonotypes between healthy human individuals. Findings and caveats of the study: Generation probabilities were higher for clonotypes shared across all four sorted-subset donors than for unshared ones. The study found about 5.1% of naive CD4 clonotypes shared across several donors.

A split of CD4+ cells into CD45RA+ naive and CD45RA-negative memory subsets was performed. Replicate PCRs from sorted subsets contained around 190 ng DNA, which is some 32,000 T cell genomes. Generated by immunoSEQ multiplex PCR, the TCRdb table keeps only in-frame clones and is missing some. The sample records about 2 million clones, roughly 95% being singletons. Of note for this clone: Its antigen is not identified.

The origin of this receptor is a man younger than 35 in good health. Sequenced: naive CD4+ T cells sorted from blood. Subset indicated: CD45RA+ positively selected.

The CDR3 region is CASSRTAGGTDTQYF. CDR3 coding DNA: TGTGCCAGTAGTAGGACAGCGGGGGGAACAGATACGCAGTATTTT. The genes are TRBV19 and TRBJ2-3, with 9 bases aligning to TRBD2. Germline V gives CDR1 LNHDA, CDR2 SQIVND (reference sequence). The J segment lost 3 bases and the V segment lost 4 bases, leaving 5 bases of the junction unmatched. The CDR3 loop spans 15 amino acids.